This T cell receptor beta chain originates from a study of prognosis after radiotherapy for stage I lung cancer. Study as a whole: Fourteen patients presented with newly diagnosed primary stage I lung tumors, and about five carried oligometastatic NSCLC following surgical resection of the primary tumor.

The study, taken as a whole, reports: Before stereotactic body radiation therapy the median unique TCR clone count was around 9,400, and afterwards it fell to 6,500 to 8,000. A determination of whether the expanded TCR clones were tumor-specific was not made.

Template was genomic DNA; TCR beta CDR3 amplified in two multiplex PCR rounds. First-round PCR used primers specific to each TRBV and TRBJ gene. TCRdb used MiXCR to reprocess the multiplex PCR reads, holding one entry per CDR3 protein. The data contain about 16,000 distinct CDR3 sequences, roughly 30% of them seen just once; the ten biggest clones take up around a quarter. Concerning this clonotype: Its antigen is currently unknown. A far larger clone is off by one base, so a read error is likely.

This CDR3 region has 16 residues. Germline loops: CDR1 MRHNA, CDR2 SNTAGT. V lost 7 bases, J lost 0 bases, and 11 bases stayed unmatched. The sequence was collected from a donor at least 50 years old with non-small cell lung cancer. The sample was PBMCs, taken before or after stereotactic body radiation therapy (not recorded which). The chain recombines TRBV6-4 with TRBJ2-7; TRBD1 matches 8 bases. The CDR3 protein is CASNPRGTGISYEQYF. The DNA of the CDR3 is TGTGCCAGCAACCCTCGCGGGACAGGCATCTCCTACGAGCAGTACTTC.